This TCR beta chain was profiled in a study of cytomegalovirus exposure and HLA in healthy donors. PCR amplification relied on 60 Vbeta primers (plus 13 Jbeta primers). Generated by immunoSEQ multiplex PCR, the TCRdb table keeps only in-frame clones and is missing some. The sample lists about 140,000 clones; roughly 76% were seen once. Trimming cost V 0 bases and J 0 bases, with 7 bases left between them. This CDR3 region has 15 residues. The germline gives CDR1 SGDLS, CDR2 YYNGEE. Remarks on this clone: Antigen specificity is unknown.

General observations from the study: Highly shared variants forming one cluster were likely a sequencing artifact.

The TCR sequence derives from a female donor in good health and CMV-seronegative. Material: PBMCs. This chain connects TRBV9 to TRBJ2-1; D gene unclear. The CDR3 region has the DNA TGTGCCAGCAGCGTAGACTTGAGCTCCTACAATGAGCAGTTCTTC. Amino acids: CASSVDLSSYNEQFF.